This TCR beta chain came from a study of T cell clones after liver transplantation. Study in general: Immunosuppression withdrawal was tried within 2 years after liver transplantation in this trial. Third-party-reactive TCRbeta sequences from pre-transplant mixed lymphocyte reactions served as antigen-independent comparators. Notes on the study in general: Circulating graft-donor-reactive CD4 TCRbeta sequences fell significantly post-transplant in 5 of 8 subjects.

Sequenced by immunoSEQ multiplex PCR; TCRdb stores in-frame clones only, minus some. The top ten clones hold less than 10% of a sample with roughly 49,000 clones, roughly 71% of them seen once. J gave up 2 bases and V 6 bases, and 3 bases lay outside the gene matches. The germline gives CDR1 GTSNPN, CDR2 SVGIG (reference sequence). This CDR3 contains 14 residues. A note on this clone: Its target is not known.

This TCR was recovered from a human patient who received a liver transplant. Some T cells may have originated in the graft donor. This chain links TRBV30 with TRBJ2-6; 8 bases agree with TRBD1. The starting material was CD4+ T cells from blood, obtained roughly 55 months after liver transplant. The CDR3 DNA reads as TGTGCCTGCCCGACAGGGGCTGGGGCCAACGTCCTGACTTTC. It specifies CACPTGAGANVLTF.